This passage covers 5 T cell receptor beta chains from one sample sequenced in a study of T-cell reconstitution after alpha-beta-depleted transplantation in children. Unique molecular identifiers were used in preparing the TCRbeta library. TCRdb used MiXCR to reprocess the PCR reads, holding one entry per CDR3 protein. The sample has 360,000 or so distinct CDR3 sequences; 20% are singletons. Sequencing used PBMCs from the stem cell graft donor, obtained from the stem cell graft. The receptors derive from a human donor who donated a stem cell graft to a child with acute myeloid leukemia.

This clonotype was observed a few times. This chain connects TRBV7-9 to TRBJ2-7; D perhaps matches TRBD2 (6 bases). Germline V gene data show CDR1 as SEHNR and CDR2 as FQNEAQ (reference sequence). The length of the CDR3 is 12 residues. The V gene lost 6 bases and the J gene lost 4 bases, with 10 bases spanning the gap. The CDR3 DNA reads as TGTGCCAGCAGGCGGGGAGGATACGAGCAGTACTTC. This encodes CASRRGGYEQYF. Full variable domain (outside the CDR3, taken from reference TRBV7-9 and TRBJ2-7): DTGVSQNPRHKITKRGQNVTFRCDPISEHNRLYWYRQTLGQGPEFLTYFQNEAQLEKSRLLSDRFSAERPKGSFSTLEIQRTEQGDSAMYLCASRRGGYEQYFGPGTRLTVT.

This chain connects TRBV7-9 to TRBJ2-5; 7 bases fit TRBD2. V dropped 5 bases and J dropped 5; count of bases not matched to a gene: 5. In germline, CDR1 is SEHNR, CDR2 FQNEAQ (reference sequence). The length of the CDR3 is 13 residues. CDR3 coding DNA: TGTGCCAGCAGCATAGAAGCGGGGGAGACCCAGTACTTC. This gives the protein CASSIEAGETQYF.

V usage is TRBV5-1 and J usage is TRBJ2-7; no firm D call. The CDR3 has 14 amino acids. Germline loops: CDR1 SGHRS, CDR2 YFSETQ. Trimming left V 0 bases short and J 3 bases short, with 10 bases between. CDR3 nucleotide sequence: TGCGCCAGCAGCTTGGGGGCCTCGTTCTACGAGCAGTACTTC. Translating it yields CASSLGASFYEQYF.

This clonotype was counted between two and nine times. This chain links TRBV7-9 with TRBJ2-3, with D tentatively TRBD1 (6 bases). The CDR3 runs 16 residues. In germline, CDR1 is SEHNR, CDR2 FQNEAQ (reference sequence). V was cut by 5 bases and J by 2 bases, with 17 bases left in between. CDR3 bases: TGTGCCAGCAGCGAACCGGGACACTATATCACAGATACGCAGTATTTT. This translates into CASSEPGHYITDTQYF.

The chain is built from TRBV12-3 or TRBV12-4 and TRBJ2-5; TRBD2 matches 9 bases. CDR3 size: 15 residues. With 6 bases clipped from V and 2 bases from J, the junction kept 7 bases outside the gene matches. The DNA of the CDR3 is TGTGCCAGCAGCCGACCTCTAGCGGGACAAGAGACCCAGTACTTC. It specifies CASSRPLAGQETQYF.